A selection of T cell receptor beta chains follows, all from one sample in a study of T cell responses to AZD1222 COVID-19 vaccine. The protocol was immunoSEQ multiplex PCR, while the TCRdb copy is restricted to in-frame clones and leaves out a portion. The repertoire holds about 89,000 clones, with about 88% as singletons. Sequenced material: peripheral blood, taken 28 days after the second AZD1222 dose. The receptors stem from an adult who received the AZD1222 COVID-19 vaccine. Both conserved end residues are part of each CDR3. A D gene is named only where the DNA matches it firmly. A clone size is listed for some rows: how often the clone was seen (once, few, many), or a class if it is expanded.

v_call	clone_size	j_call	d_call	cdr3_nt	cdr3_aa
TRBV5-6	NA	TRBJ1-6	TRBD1	TGTGCCAGCGACAGGGTGGATTCACCCCTCCACTTT	CASDRVDSPLHF
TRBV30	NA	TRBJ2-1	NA	TGTGCCTGGAGTGAAGACAAGACCGAGTTCTTC	CAWSEDKTEFF
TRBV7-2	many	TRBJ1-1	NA	TGTGCCAGCAGCCAACTCATGAACACTGAAGCTTTCTTT	CASSQLMNTEAFF
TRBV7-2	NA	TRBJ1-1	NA	TGTGCCAGCACTCCCCAAGTGGGGTGGGCTGAAGCTTTCTTT	CASTPQVGWAEAFF
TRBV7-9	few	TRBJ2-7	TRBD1	TGTGCCAGCAGCTCGACGGACAGGGCCGGCGAGCAGTACTTC	CASSSTDRAGEQYF
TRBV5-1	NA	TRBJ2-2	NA	TGCGCCAGCAGCACCGGACAGACAGAAAGGGAGCTGTTTTTT	CASSTGQTERELFF
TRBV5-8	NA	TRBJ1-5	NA	TGTGCCAGCAGCTTGTGGGGGCGTGCAGGGAGTCCCCAGCATTTT	CASSLWGRAGSPQHF
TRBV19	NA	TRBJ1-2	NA	TGTGCCAGTAGTGAGGGGGTACTGTCGTGGGGCTACACCTTC	CASSEGVLSWGYTF
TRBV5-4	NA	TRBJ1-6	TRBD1	TGTGCCAGCAGCCGGGACAGATCAAATTCACCCCTCCACTTT	CASSRDRSNSPLHF
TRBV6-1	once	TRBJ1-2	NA	TGTGCCAGCAGGGAAAGCCGCAGGGGTTTAGACTATGGCTACACCTTC	CASRESRRGLDYGYTF
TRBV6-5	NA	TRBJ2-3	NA	TGTGCCAGCACTGGGGGCCGCACAGATACGCAGTATTTT	CASTGGRTDTQYF
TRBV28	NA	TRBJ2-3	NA	TGTGCCAGCAGCTCCTCTAGGGCGCAGTATTTT	CASSSSRAQYF
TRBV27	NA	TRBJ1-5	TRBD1	TGTGCCAGCAGGAGTACAGGGGTAGGGCCCCAGCATTTT	CASRSTGVGPQHF